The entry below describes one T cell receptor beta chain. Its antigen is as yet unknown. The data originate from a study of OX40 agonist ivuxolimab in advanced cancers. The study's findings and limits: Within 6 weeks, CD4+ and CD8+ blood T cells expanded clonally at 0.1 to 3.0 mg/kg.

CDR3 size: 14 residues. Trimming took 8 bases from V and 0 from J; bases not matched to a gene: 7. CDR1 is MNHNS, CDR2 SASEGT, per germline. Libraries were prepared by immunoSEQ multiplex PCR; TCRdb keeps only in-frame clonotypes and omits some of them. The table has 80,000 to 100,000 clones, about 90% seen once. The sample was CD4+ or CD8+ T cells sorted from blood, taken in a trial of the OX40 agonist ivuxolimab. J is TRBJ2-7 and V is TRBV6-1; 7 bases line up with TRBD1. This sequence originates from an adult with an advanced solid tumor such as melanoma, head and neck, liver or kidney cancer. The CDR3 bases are TGTGCCAGCGGACCGGGACAGCACTCCTACGAGCAGTACTTC. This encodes CASGPGQHSYEQYF.